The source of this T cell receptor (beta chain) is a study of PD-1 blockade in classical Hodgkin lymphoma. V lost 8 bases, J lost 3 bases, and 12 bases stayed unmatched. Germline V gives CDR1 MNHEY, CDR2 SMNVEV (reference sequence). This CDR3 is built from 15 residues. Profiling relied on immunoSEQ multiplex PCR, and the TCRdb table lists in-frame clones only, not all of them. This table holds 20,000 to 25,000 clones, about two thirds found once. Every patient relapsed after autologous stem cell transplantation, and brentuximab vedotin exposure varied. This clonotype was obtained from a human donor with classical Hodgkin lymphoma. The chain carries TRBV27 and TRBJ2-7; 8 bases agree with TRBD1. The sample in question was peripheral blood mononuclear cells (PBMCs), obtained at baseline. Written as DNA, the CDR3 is TGTGCCAGCGCCGGACAGGGCCGCCCTCTCTACGAGCAGTACTTC. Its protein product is CASAGQGRPLYEQYF.